The 29 T cell receptor beta chains below come from one sample, sequenced in a study of cytomegalovirus exposure and HLA in healthy donors. The PCR was carried out with 60 Vbeta primers and 13 Jbeta primers. TCRdb's table, derived via immunoSEQ multiplex PCR, lists solely in-frame clones and lacks some. The sample lists more than 90,000 clones; 70% to 80% were seen once. Source material: PBMCs. These receptors were obtained from a woman aged 18-29 years in good health and CMV-seropositive.

The V and J genes are TRBV9 and TRBJ2-1; a weak D match, TRBD1 (5 bases). The CDR3 consists of 16 residues. V shed 4 bases and J shed 0 bases, with 14 bases lying between them. Germline assignment: CDR1 SGDLS and CDR2 YYNGEE. The CDR3 DNA sequence: TGTGCCAGCAGCTCTATGGGGCGGAGCTCCTACAATGAGCAGTTCTTC. This encodes CASSSMGRSSYNEQFF.

This chain joins TRBV28 and TRBJ2-7; 7 bases are shared with TRBD2. CDR3 size: 15 residues. Germline loops: CDR1 MDHEN, CDR2 SYDVKM. The J segment lost 5 bases and the V segment lost 5 bases, leaving 12 bases of the junction unmatched. CDR3 region: CASSGRTRFRDEQYF. The CDR3 bases are TGTGCCAGCAGTGGCAGGACTAGATTTAGGGACGAGCAGTACTTC.

The chain combines TRBV4-1 with TRBJ2-3, with TRBD1 matching 8 bases. Germline values: CDR1 MGHRA, CDR2 YSYEKL. Unmatched junction bases numbered 7, after V lost 1 base and J lost 1 base. CDR3 length: 17 amino acids. CDR3 residues: CASSQVGRGQGTDTQYF. Here the CDR3 DNA reads TGCGCCAGCAGCCAAGTGGGCAGGGGGCAGGGCACAGATACGCAGTATTTT.

The chain uses TRBV30 and TRBJ1-2; D is possibly TRBD1 (6 bases). Germline CDR1 GTSNPN, CDR2 SVGIG (reference sequence). This CDR3 is built from 13 residues. V was clipped by 3 bases and J by 5 bases, with 13 bases between them. The CDR3 nucleotides read TGTGCCTGGAGAAGGGGGAGGGATTATGGCTACACCTTC. Translated, it gives CAWRRGRDYGYTF.

There are many counts of this clone. The CDR3: CASSLLVDTNQPQHF. The CDR3 nucleotides read TGTGCCAGCAGCTTGCTCGTCGACACCAATCAGCCCCAGCATTTT. The chain recombines TRBV5-6 with TRBJ1-5; no reliable D call. Per germline, CDR1 SGHDT and CDR2 YYEEEE. The CDR3 is 15 amino acids. Trimming shortened V by 1 base and J by 3 bases, and 11 bases separated the two germline ends. The entire variable domain, with the rest obtained from reference TRBV5-6 and TRBJ1-5, is as follows: DAGVTQSPTHLIKTRGQQVTLRCSPKSGHDTVSWYQQALGQGPQFIFQYYEEEERQRGNFPDRFSGHQFPNYSSELNVNALLLGDSALYLCASSLLVDTNQPQHFGDGTRLSIL.

This chain joins TRBV30 and TRBJ1-6, with 7 bases matching TRBD1. Germline V CDR1 and CDR2: GTSNPN, SVGIG (reference sequence). The CDR3 is 13 amino acids. The ends lost 1 base at V and 6 bases at J; junction bases unmatched: 0. The CDR3 DNA follows: TGTGCCTGGAGTGACAGGGGTAATTCACCCCTCCACTTT. Protein: CAWSDRGNSPLHF.

This rearrangement joins TRBV5-1 to TRBJ1-5, with 9 positions matching TRBD1. This CDR3 region has 15 residues. The J segment lost 7 bases and the V segment lost 4 bases, leaving 9 bases of the junction unmatched. Germline lookup yields CDR1 SGHRS and CDR2 YFSETQ. The DNA of the CDR3 is TGCGCCAGCAGCATATTACCGACAGGGGGACAGCCCCAGCATTTT. It codes for CASSILPTGGQPQHF.

V gene TRBV5-6 combines with J gene TRBJ2-3, with 7 bases identical to TRBD1. Looked up from germline, CDR1 is SGHDT and CDR2 is YYEEEE. The CDR3 is 13 residues long. V lost 3 bases, J lost 4 bases, and 2 bases stayed unmatched. The CDR3 bases are TGTGCCAGCAGCTCTACAGGGGCAGATACGCAGTATTTT. Encoded protein: CASSSTGADTQYF.

V is TRBV9 and J is TRBJ2-7; TRBD2 matches at 10 bases. Per the germline V gene, CDR1 is SGDLS and CDR2 is YYNGEE. The length of the CDR3 is 18 residues. V was pared by 0 bases and J by 3 bases, with 12 bases of the junction left unmatched. The CDR3 here is CASSVAIDLAGVSYEQYF. DNA for the CDR3: TGTGCCAGCAGCGTAGCCATCGATCTAGCGGGAGTTAGCTACGAGCAGTACTTC. The complete variable domain, with remaining parts taken from reference TRBV9 and TRBJ2-7, reads DSGVTQTPKHLITATGQRVTLRCSPRSGDLSVYWYQQSLDQGLQFLIQYYNGEERAKGNILERFSAQQFPDLHSELNLSSLELGDSALYFCASSVAIDLAGVSYEQYFGPGTRLTVT.

In its sample, this clone was seen a few times. The rearrangement uses TRBV28 and TRBJ2-3; the D is unclear. V was pared by 4 bases and J by 4 bases, with 3 bases between. The CDR3 spans 11 residues. Germline V CDR1 and CDR2: MDHEN, SYDVKM. CDR3: CASSSADTQYF. Here the CDR3 DNA reads TGTGCCAGCAGTTCTGCAGATACGCAGTATTTT. Using reference TRBV28 and TRBJ2-3 for the parts outside the CDR3, the full variable domain is DVKVTQSSRYLVKRTGEKVFLECVQDMDHENMFWYRQDPGLGLRLIYFSYDVKMKEKGDIPEGYSVSREKKERFSLILESASTNQTSMYLCASSSADTQYFGPGTRLTVL.

In this sample, this clone turned up once. The chain's CDR3 is CAISAGGRTHEQYF. DNA of the CDR3: TGTGCCATCAGTGCAGGCGGGAGGACCCACGAGCAGTACTTC. V is TRBV10-3 and J is TRBJ2-7; 8 nucleotides agree with TRBD2. V lost 4 bases and J lost 5; bases outside the gene matches: 7. There are 14 residues in the CDR3. Germline V gives CDR1 ENHRY, CDR2 SYGVKD.

In its sample, this clone was seen a few times. The rearrangement joins TRBV4-1 to TRBJ2-5; the match to TRBD2 covers 8 bases. V trimming: 1 base; J trimming: 4 bases; junction bases outside the gene matches: 5. Germline CDR1 MGHRA, CDR2 YSYEKL. The CDR3 contains 15 residues. The CDR3 DNA is TGCGCCAGCAGCCAAGCGGGGGGGTTGTTAGAGACCCAGTACTTC. This codes for CASSQAGGLLETQYF.

The J gene is TRBJ1-2, the V gene TRBV6-5; tentatively, D is TRBD1 (5 bases). Germline V CDR1 and CDR2: MNHEY, SVGAGI. The CDR3 has 13 amino acids. Trimming removed 6 bases from V and 2 bases from J, with 10 bases in between. CDR3 sequence: CASRRQRNYGYTF. As DNA, the CDR3 is TGTGCCAGCAGGCGACAGAGAAACTATGGCTACACCTTC.

This clone was observed a handful of times. This chain joins TRBV2 and TRBJ2-5; D is undetermined. The CDR3 sequence is 12 residues long. CDR1 is SNHLY and CDR2 is FYNNEI in the germline V gene. V gave up 5 bases and J gave up 3 bases, with 7 bases separating them. CDR3 amino acids: CASSISKETQYF. Written as DNA, the CDR3 is TGTGCCAGCAGTATCTCTAAAGAGACCCAGTACTTC.

V is TRBV4-1 and J is TRBJ1-2; 9 nucleotides agree with TRBD1. The CDR3 has 14 amino acids. From germline, CDR1 is MGHRA and CDR2 YSYEKL. Germline trimming cut 5 bases from V and 8 bases from J; bases unmatched to any gene: 9. CDR3 residues: CASSDRDRDSGYTF. The CDR3 DNA reads TGCGCCAGCAGCGACCGGGACAGGGATTCGGGCTACACCTTC.

The V and J genes are TRBV5-1 and TRBJ1-3, with a possible D match to TRBD1 (6 bases). The CDR3 spans 15 residues. Trimming removed 3 bases from V and 0 bases from J, with 10 bases in between. Germline V gives CDR1 SGHRS, CDR2 YFSETQ. The DNA of the CDR3 is TGCGCCAGCAGCTCCCAGGGGCCCTCTGGAAACACCATATATTTT. Its translation is CASSSQGPSGNTIYF.

This clone came up once. This chain connects TRBV5-6 to TRBJ1-1, with TRBD1 as a possible D gene (6 bases). Germline values: CDR1 SGHDT, CDR2 YYEEEE. The CDR3 is 17 amino acids. Trimming took off 3 bases at V and 0 bases at J, with 18 bases between the two ends. The DNA of the CDR3 is TGTGCCAGCAGCTCAATTCGACGGGGGGACATGAACACTGAAGCTTTCTTT. Protein: CASSSIRRGDMNTEAFF.

The chain uses TRBV19 and TRBJ1-1, with 7 bases lining up with TRBD1. Germline-derived CDR1 and CDR2 are LNHDA and SQIVND (reference sequence). The CDR3 is made up of 16 amino acids. The V gene end was trimmed by 0 bases and the J gene end by 1 base; junction bases not matched to a gene: 5. CDR3 sequence: CASSIERGTANTEAFF. CDR3 DNA sequence: TGTGCCAGTAGTATAGAACGAGGGACAGCGAACACTGAAGCTTTCTTT. Drawing the rest from reference TRBV19 and TRBJ1-1, the complete variable domain is DGGITQSPKYLFRKEGQNVTLSCEQNLNHDAMYWYRQDPGQGLRLIYYSQIVNDFQKGDIAEGYSVSREKKESFPLTVTSAQKNPTAFYLCASSIERGTANTEAFFGQGTRLTVV.

V is TRBV6-4 and J is TRBJ1-5; 7 nucleotides agree with TRBD1. The CDR3 totals 13 residues. V shed 6 bases and J 5 bases; nucleotides not matched to a gene: 4. The germline CDR1 and CDR2 sequences are MRHNA and SNTAGT. CDR3 protein: CASRGQPYQPQHF. The CDR3 region has the DNA TGTGCCAGCAGGGGACAGCCTTATCAGCCCCAGCATTTT.

The chain recombines TRBV30 with TRBJ1-2; TRBD1 matches 11 bases. Germline V gene lookup returns CDR1 GTSNPN and CDR2 SVGIG (reference sequence). The CDR3 contains 12 residues. The V gene end was trimmed by 7 bases and the J gene end by 6 bases; junction bases not matched to a gene: 4. The DNA of the CDR3 is TGTGCCTTGGGGACAGGGGGGGATGGCTACACCTTC. Amino acid sequence: CALGTGGDGYTF. Supplemented by reference TRBV30 and TRBJ1-2, the full variable domain reads SQTIHQWPATLVQPVGSPLSLECTVEGTSNPNLYWYRQAAGRGLQLLFYSVGIGQISSEVPQNLSASRPQDRQFILSSKKLLLSDSGFYLCALGTGGDGYTFGSGTRLTVV.

The V call is TRBV4-1, the J call TRBJ2-7; D might be TRBD2 (5 bases). V dropped 1 base and J dropped 5 bases, with 21 bases sitting between them. This CDR3 comprises 17 residues. The germline gives CDR1 MGHRA, CDR2 YSYEKL. CDR3 amino acids: CASSQGVGSNPRNEQYF. The CDR3 DNA sequence: TGCGCCAGCAGCCAAGGTGTGGGGAGCAACCCTCGGAACGAGCAGTACTTC.

The rearrangement uses TRBV27 and TRBJ2-3; a weak D match, TRBD1 (6 bases). The CDR3 spans 16 residues. Trimming cost V 0 bases and J 3 bases, with 13 bases left between them. The germline V gene has CDR1 MNHEY and CDR2 SMNVEV (reference sequence). The CDR3 sequence: CASSLSPGTGTDTQYF. The CDR3 coding sequence is TGTGCCAGCAGTTTATCCCCCGGAACAGGGACAGATACGCAGTATTTT.

The CDR3 loop reads CASSYASRATYEQYF. CDR3 DNA sequence: TGTGCCAGCAGTTACGCGTCTAGAGCTACATACGAGCAGTACTTC. The V call is TRBV6-5, the J call TRBJ2-7, with D uncertain. This CDR3 is 15 amino acids long. Trimming left V 2 bases short and J 4 bases short, with 15 bases between. Per the germline V gene, CDR1 is MNHEY and CDR2 is SVGAGI.

This chain links TRBV7-6 with TRBJ2-5, with a weak D call TRBD1 (6 bases). The J call may be faulty, since TRBJ2-7 better matches the DNA end. Per the germline V gene, CDR1 is SGHVS and CDR2 is FNYEAQ. The CDR3 is 17 residues long. CDR3 sequence reads: CASSFSRGRGFSYEQYF. In DNA form, the CDR3 reads TGTGCCAGCAGCTTCTCCCGGGGCAGGGGTTTTTCCTACGAGCAGTACTTC.

This sequence joins TRBV7-2 and TRBJ1-4; 8 bases map to TRBD1. CDR1 and CDR2 from the germline V gene are SGHTA and FQGNSA. This CDR3 is 14 amino acids long. V lost 4 bases, J lost 7 bases, and 5 bases stayed unmatched. The CDR3 loop is CASSSQGEGEKLFF. In DNA, the CDR3 is TGTGCCAGCAGCTCACAGGGGGAGGGTGAAAAACTGTTTTTT.

J is TRBJ2-1 and V is TRBV27; possible D gene TRBD1, 5 bases. There are 15 residues in the CDR3. Trimming cost V 1 base and J 4 bases, with 11 bases left between them. Germline loops: CDR1 MNHEY, CDR2 SMNVEV (reference sequence). The CDR3 DNA reads as TGTGCCAGCAGTTTATATGCGAAGGGGTACAATGAGCAGTTCTTC. Protein product: CASSLYAKGYNEQFF.

The V and J genes are TRBV27 and TRBJ2-5; perhaps TRBD2 as D (5 bases). From germline, CDR1 is MNHEY and CDR2 SMNVEV (reference sequence). The CDR3 extends over 12 amino acids. V was clipped by 3 bases and J by 7 bases, with 9 bases between them. CDR3: CASSFRGGTQYF. The DNA for the CDR3 is TGTGCCAGCAGTTTCCGAGGAGGGACCCAGTACTTC.

This chain joins TRBV30 and TRBJ1-4, with D perhaps TRBD1 (5 bases). From germline, CDR1 is GTSNPN and CDR2 SVGIG (reference sequence). Deletions cut 0 bases from V and 11 bases from J, with 7 bases between. The CDR3 sequence is 11 residues long. For the CDR3, the DNA is TGTGCCTGGAGTGTGGGGGGGAAACTGTTTTTT. This gives the protein CAWSVGGKLFF.

The rearrangement uses TRBV7-9 and TRBJ2-7; 10 bases line up with TRBD1. J gave up 5 bases and V 5 bases, and 9 bases lay outside the gene matches. Germline V gives CDR1 SEHNR, CDR2 FQNEAQ (reference sequence). This CDR3 contains 15 residues. The CDR3 sequence is CASSARDRGPHEQYF. Here the CDR3 DNA reads TGTGCCAGCAGCGCACGGGACAGGGGCCCCCACGAGCAGTACTTC.